A selection of T cell receptor beta chains follows, all from one sample in a study of cytomegalovirus exposure and HLA in healthy donors. The method was immunoSEQ multiplex PCR; TCRdb's version includes in-frame clones alone and lacks a portion of them. The sample lists under 200,000 clones; around 67% were seen once. Sequencing was performed on PBMCs. The source of these receptors is a woman younger than 30 in good health and CMV-seropositive. Both conserved end residues are part of each CDR3. Fields, in order: CDR3 DNA, CDR3 protein, CDR3 length, V gene, D gene, J gene, clone size. The D gene is left open where the match is weak. The listing skips clone size in some rows; elsewhere it reads once, few, many or a size class.

DNA: TGTGCCAGCAGTCTAAACGCGGGACAGGGGGGGGATCAGCCCCAGCATTTT; CDR3: CASSLNAGQGGDQPQHF; length: 17; V: TRBV27; D: TRBD1; J: TRBJ1-5; size: few
DNA: TGTGCCAGCAGCTCTAAGGGATTTGTGACTAGCGCCTCCTACAATGAGCAGTTCTTC; CDR3: CASSSKGFVTSASYNEQFF; length: 19; V: TRBV7-2; D: TRBD2; J: TRBJ2-1; size: NA
DNA: TGTGCCAGCAGCCGTGGCGGGAGCTTGACAGATACGCAGTATTTT; CDR3: CASSRGGSLTDTQYF; length: 15; V: TRBV5-5; D: TRBD2; J: TRBJ2-3; size: NA
DNA: TGTGCCAGCAGCTTATTTCTTGGTGCGCTAGAGGAGTACTTC; CDR3: CASSLFLGALEEYF; length: 14; V: TRBV7-2; D: NA; J: TRBJ2-5; size: NA
DNA: TGTGCCAGCAGCTTGTTAGGCGGGGGGGCCTCCGATACGCAGTATTTT; CDR3: CASSLLGGGASDTQYF; length: 16; V: TRBV5-8; D: TRBD2; J: TRBJ2-3; size: NA
DNA: TGTGCCAGCAGTTACGGACAGGGAAGCTACGAGCAGTACTTC; CDR3: CASSYGQGSYEQYF; length: 14; V: TRBV6-6; D: TRBD1; J: TRBJ2-7; size: few
DNA: TGTGCCAGCAGTTTAGGTAGCGGGCGACATCACCGAGAGACCCAGTACTTC; CDR3: CASSLGSGRHHRETQYF; length: 17; V: TRBV27; D: TRBD2; J: TRBJ2-5; size: NA
DNA: TGTGCCAGCAGCCCCCGACAGGGCGAGGGGGAAAAACTGTTTTTT; CDR3: CASSPRQGEGEKLFF; length: 15; V: TRBV13; D: TRBD1; J: TRBJ1-4; size: NA
DNA: TGTGCCAGCTCACCAGAAGACAGGACTTACAATGAGCAGTTCTTC; CDR3: CASSPEDRTYNEQFF; length: 15; V: TRBV18; D: NA; J: TRBJ2-1; size: NA
DNA: TGTGCCAGCAGCACGGGGACAGCCGTCGGGGATCAGCCCCAGCATTTT; CDR3: CASSTGTAVGDQPQHF; length: 16; V: TRBV5-5; D: TRBD1; J: TRBJ1-5; size: NA
DNA: TGTGCCAGCAGCCTCGAGTCGAGGTCCGGGGAGCTGTTTTTT; CDR3: CASSLESRSGELFF; length: 14; V: TRBV9; D: NA; J: TRBJ2-2; size: NA
DNA: TGTGCCAGCTCACCACCGGCCAGGGGGCCAGGCTACACCTTC; CDR3: CASSPPARGPGYTF; length: 14; V: TRBV18; D: TRBD1; J: TRBJ1-2; size: NA
DNA: TGCGCCAGCAGCTTACCGGGACAGCCTGAGGATGGCTACACCTTC; CDR3: CASSLPGQPEDGYTF; length: 15; V: TRBV5-1; D: TRBD1; J: TRBJ1-2; size: NA
DNA: TGTGCCAGCAGCCTGACAGGCTTATACAATCAGCCCCAGCATTTT; CDR3: CASSLTGLYNQPQHF; length: 15; V: TRBV6-6; D: NA; J: TRBJ1-5; size: NA
DNA: TGCAGTGCTAGTAGTAGCAATGAGCAGTTCTTC; CDR3: CSASSSNEQFF; length: 11; V: TRBV20-1; D: NA; J: TRBJ2-1; size: NA
DNA: TGCGCCAGCAGCTGGCTAGCGGGGGGAGTGGAGACCCAGTACTTC; CDR3: CASSWLAGGVETQYF; length: 15; V: TRBV10-1; D: TRBD2; J: TRBJ2-5; size: NA
DNA: TGCGCCAGCAGCGGCGGACAGGTATTGCCTAATGAAAAACTGTTTTTT; CDR3: CASSGGQVLPNEKLFF; length: 16; V: TRBV5-1; D: TRBD1; J: TRBJ1-4; size: NA
DNA: TGTGCCAGCAGGATAGACAGGCCGATCGGGGAGACCCAGTACTTC; CDR3: CASRIDRPIGETQYF; length: 15; V: TRBV2; D: NA; J: TRBJ2-5; size: few
DNA: TGTGCCAGCAGGATAGCGGGAGGGTCCTACAATGAGCAGTTCTTC; CDR3: CASRIAGGSYNEQFF; length: 15; V: TRBV27; D: TRBD2; J: TRBJ2-1; size: NA
DNA: TGTGCCAGCAGGGAAAGGTATGGACAGGGGATGACCTACGAGCAGTACTTC; CDR3: CASRERYGQGMTYEQYF; length: 17; V: TRBV6-1; D: TRBD1; J: TRBJ2-7; size: NA
DNA: TGTGCCAGCAGCTCTCAAGGGACAGCGAACACTGAAGCTTTCTTT; CDR3: CASSSQGTANTEAFF; length: 15; V: TRBV7-3; D: TRBD1; J: TRBJ1-1; size: few
DNA: TGTGCCAGCAGTTCCTTGCGACAGGGAGTCTATGGCTACACCTTC; CDR3: CASSSLRQGVYGYTF; length: 15; V: TRBV6-5; D: TRBD1; J: TRBJ1-2; size: NA
DNA: TGCGCCAGCAGCCAAGATATGGGGGGGGCCTTCTTCTTC; CDR3: CASSQDMGGAFFF; length: 13; V: TRBV4-1; D: NA; J: TRBJ2-1; size: NA
DNA: TGCGCCAGCAGCCAAGAAAGGACAGGGCAGACCTACGAGCAGTACTTC; CDR3: CASSQERTGQTYEQYF; length: 16; V: TRBV4-1; D: TRBD1; J: TRBJ2-7; size: NA